The clone carrying this T cell receptor beta chain came up many times. What it binds is unknown. The sample comes from a study of T cells in Graves' hyperthyroidism and ophthalmopathy. Authors of the study amplified TCR beta CDR3 regions from RNA transcripts. The study used the HTBI primer set for a first-round RT-PCR of the TCR CDR3. One entry per CDR3 protein results from TCRdb running MiXCR on the multiplex PCR reads. There are 500,000 or so distinct CDR3 sequences in the sample; about 15% occur only once, and about 16% lies in the top ten. Study results and caveats: Progression to ophthalmopathy was predicted a median of 6.5 months early. Expanded thyroid clonotypes (above 0.001) were mostly also found in blood.

The germline gives CDR1 KGHSH, CDR2 LQKENI. V shed 0 bases and J shed 8 bases, with 11 bases lying between them. CDR3 size: 14 residues. Under 3 months was the duration of disease in ophthalmopathy patients, who also had a Clinical Activity Score of at least 3 and a NOSPECS grade of at least 4. Sequenced: blood. The gene calls are TRBV18 and TRBJ2-1; a possible D gene is TRBD2 (7 bases). This receptor was taken from a young woman with Graves' ophthalmopathy. CDR3 protein: CASSPPRGQYEQFF. The CDR3 bases are TGTGCCAGCTCACCACCGCGGGGGCAATATGAGCAGTTCTTC.